The 9 T cell receptor beta chains below come from one sample, sequenced in a study of blood T cell repertoires in COVID-19. Sequencing used immunoSEQ multiplex PCR; TCRdb keeps in-frame clones, though not all of them. The table lists approximately 360,000 clones, more than 75% of them singletons. What was sequenced was PBMCs or T cells enriched from blood (not recorded which). Receptor source: a man in his forties in a cohort exposed to, infected with or recovered from COVID-19 (not recorded which).

This chain joins TRBV10-3 and TRBJ1-2; TRBD1 matches at 7 bases. CDR3 length: 16 amino acids. In germline, CDR1 is ENHRY, CDR2 SYGVKD. The V gene end was trimmed by 0 bases and the J gene end by 1 base; junction bases not matched to a gene: 5. In DNA form, the CDR3 reads TGTGCCATCAGTGAGTCGGGGACAGATCTTAACTATGGCTACACCTTC. It is translated as CAISESGTDLNYGYTF.

This chain uses TRBV24-1 with TRBJ1-3, with D maybe TRBD1 (6 bases). The CDR3 length is 15 residues. CDR1 and CDR2 (germline): KGHDR, SFDVKD. Trimming removed 7 bases from V and 0 bases from J, with 12 bases in between. As DNA, the CDR3 is TGTGCCACCAGACGACAGGAGGCCTCTGGAAACACCATATATTTT. Translated, it gives CATRRQEASGNTIYF.

The chain has TRBV21-1 and TRBJ1-5; the D segment call TRBD1 is taken from the table without a DNA check. TRBV21-1 constitutes a pseudogene. The CDR3 covers 16 residues. CDR3 bases: TGTGCCAGCAGCAACAGGACAGCCTTTTACAATCAGCCCCAGCATTTT. It yields the protein CASSNRTAFYNQPQHF.

About this clone itself: This same CDR3 is encoded by further DNA sequences in the sample. The rearrangement links TRBV30 to TRBJ2-3; D remains ambiguous. The CDR3 contains 12 residues. Trimming left V 0 bases short and J 4 bases short, with 5 bases between. Germline V gives CDR1 GTSNPN, CDR2 SVGIG (reference sequence). In nucleotides, the CDR3 is TGTGCCTGGAGTGTGAGTCCAGATACGCAGTATTTT. It codes for CAWSVSPDTQYF.

The chain employs TRBV7-2 and TRBJ2-3; 12 bases map to TRBD2. CDR1 and CDR2 from the germline V gene are SGHTA and FQGNSA. Losses at the gene ends were 4 bases for V and 4 bases for J; bases not matched to a gene: 3. This CDR3 comprises 15 residues. CDR3 amino acids: CASSSTSGSADTQYF. The CDR3 DNA reads as TGTGCCAGCAGCTCGACTAGCGGGAGTGCAGATACGCAGTATTTT.

The chain links TRBV19 to TRBJ1-5; the D gene is possibly TRBD1 (5 bases). V lost 3 bases and J 5 bases, leaving 11 bases between the germline ends. Germline assignment: CDR1 LNHDA and CDR2 SQIVND (reference sequence). The CDR3 extends over 14 amino acids. The CDR3 region has the DNA TGTGCCAGTAGTATGGGGCAGGCCCATCAGCCCCAGCATTTT. This translates into CASSMGQAHQPQHF.

This chain uses TRBV4-1 with TRBJ1-4; no firm D call. The CDR3 is 18 residues long. Trimming left V 1 base short and J 0 bases short, with 15 bases between. In germline, CDR1 is MGHRA, CDR2 YSYEKL. DNA of the CDR3: TGCGCCAGCAGCCAAGGTTTCACTAGGAGAGCAACTAATGAAAAACTGTTTTTT. Residues: CASSQGFTRRATNEKLFF.

The chain uses TRBV25-1 and TRBJ2-3, with 10 bases lining up with TRBD2. Germline CDR1 and CDR2: MGHDK and SYGVNS. The CDR3 has 16 amino acids. V was pared by 3 bases and J by 0 bases, with 3 bases of the junction left unmatched. The CDR3 here is CASSETSGRSTDTQYF. The CDR3 DNA follows: TGTGCCAGCAGTGAGACTAGCGGGCGTAGCACAGATACGCAGTATTTT.

The sample holds a few counts of this clone. The V call is TRBV6-4, the J call TRBJ2-2; no definite D call. Germline values: CDR1 MRHNA, CDR2 SNTAGT. The CDR3 length is 14 residues. V was cut by 2 bases and J by 1 base, with 5 bases left in between. CDR3 nucleotide sequence: TGTGCCAGCAGTGACCAGGAGAACACCGGGGAGCTGTTTTTT. This sequence encodes CASSDQENTGELFF.